This T cell receptor (beta chain) was retrieved from a study of blood T cell repertoires in COVID-19. Background on the study: Spain, Italy and the United States supplied samples that represented acute and convalescent COVID-19.

Germline V CDR1 and CDR2: MNHEY, SVGAGI. The CDR3 covers 16 residues. With respect to this clone: One junction end disagrees with the germline gene, perhaps due to a read error.

Assay used: immunoSEQ multiplex PCR; TCRdb lists only in-frame clones, some missing. The table lists 330,000 or so clones, around 90% of them singletons, with roughly 4% in the top ten. Sequenced sample: peripheral blood. The TCR originated in an older woman with COVID-19, enrolled during active disease. This chain uses TRBV6-5 with TRBJ1-2, with TRBD1 identical over 8 bases. This chain's CDR3 is CASSSNLLGTGSGYAF. The CDR3 DNA follows: TGTGCCAGCAGTTCAAATCTGCTCGGGACAGGCAGTGGCTACGCCTTC.